Listed below are T cell receptor beta chains from one sample, sequenced in a study of Ad26.COV2.S vaccination and SARS-CoV-2 variants. Measured with immunoSEQ multiplex PCR; TCRdb has only the in-frame clones, and not every one. The sample contains about 320,000 clones, about 85% of which appear only once. Sequences were derived from peripheral blood, sampled in a trial of Ad26.COV2.S vaccine versus placebo. These receptors came from a person aged 18 to 65 who received the Ad26.COV2.S COVID-19 vaccine or a placebo. The CDR3 runs from the conserved cysteine through the conserved F or W. Each record gives: CDR3 length, V gene, J gene, clone size, D gene, CDR3 DNA, CDR3 protein. The D gene is left open where the match is weak. The listing skips clone size in some rows; elsewhere it reads once, few, many or a size class.

>17|TRBV4-1|TRBJ1-3|-|TRBD1
TGCGCCAGCAGCCAACCCAGACAGGGAATCTCCGGAAACACCATATATTTT
CASSQPRQGISGNTIYF
>16|TRBV10-3|TRBJ1-2|-|TRBD1
TGTGCCATCAGTCCCTCCCGGGACAGCCTCAACTATGGCTACACCTTC
CAISPSRDSLNYGYTF
>15|TRBV7-3|TRBJ2-7|-|-
TGTGCCAGCAGCTTAAGGCAATCAGGGGTGGGCGAGCAGTACTTC
CASSLRQSGVGEQYF
>14|TRBV9|TRBJ1-1|-|TRBD1
TGTGCCAGCAGCGTATCCCAGGGGGCCACTGAAGCTTTCTTT
CASSVSQGATEAFF
>16|TRBV14|TRBJ2-1|-|-
TGTGCCAGCAGCCTCAACCCCCGTGCCGACCGAAATGAGCAGTTCTTC
CASSLNPRADRNEQFF
>17|TRBV7-3|TRBJ2-1|-|-
TGTGCCAGCAGCTTAATCGCCCCCTCCTTTTCCAACAATGAGCAGTTCTTC
CASSLIAPSFSNNEQFF
>15|TRBV6-5|TRBJ1-6|-|TRBD1
TGTGCCAGCAGACGCCCGGGACAGACTAATTCACCCCTCCACTTT
CASRRPGQTNSPLHF
>15|TRBV19|TRBJ2-2|-|TRBD1
TGTGCCAGTAACCCGGACAGGGGACGGCCCGGGGAGCTGTTTTTT
CASNPDRGRPGELFF
>15|TRBV19|TRBJ1-5|-|-
TGTGCCAGTAAACCCCGGGACCCCTCGCACCAGCCCCAGCATTTT
CASKPRDPSHQPQHF
>13|TRBV3-1/TRBV3-2|TRBJ1-2|-|-
TGTGCCAGCAGCCAAGAAGGAAACTATGGCTACACCTTC
CASSQEGNYGYTF
>16|TRBV24-1|TRBJ1-2|-|-
TGTGCCACCAGTGACCCTACTGCGGGGGGCAACTATGGCTACACCTTC
CATSDPTAGGNYGYTF
>16|TRBV5-1|TRBJ2-3|once|TRBD2
TGCGCCAGCAGCGCGGGGCTAGCGGAAAGCACAGATACGCAGTATTTT
CASSAGLAESTDTQYF
>16|TRBV28|TRBJ1-2|-|TRBD1
TGTGCCATCCCCTACCGGGACAGGGGTAATTCTGGCGGCTACACCTTC
CAIPYRDRGNSGGYTF
>13|TRBV5-6|TRBJ1-5|-|-
TGTGCCAGCTGCAGGGGCGTCAATCAGCCCCAGCATTTT
CASCRGVNQPQHF
>16|TRBV2|TRBJ2-3|-|-
TGTGCCAGCAGTGAAGTTGTGGGGCGCTGGTCAGATACGCAGTATTTT
CASSEVVGRWSDTQYF
>13|TRBV2|TRBJ2-2|-|-
TGTGCCAGCTGGACGGGGAACACCGGGGAGCTGTTTTTT
CASWTGNTGELFF
>18|TRBV15|TRBJ1-3|once|-
TGTGCCACCAGCAGAGATTTTATGTCCAGGTCAAGAGGGAACACCATATATTTT
CATSRDFMSRSRGNTIYF
>16|TRBV15|TRBJ2-7|few|-
TGTGCCACCAGCAGAGATAGGTTCGGGGATACCTACGAGCAGTACTTC
CATSRDRFGDTYEQYF
>15|TRBV5-1|TRBJ1-3|-|-
TGCGCCAGCAGCTGGGGTGAGGGCTCTGGAAACACCATATATTTT
CASSWGEGSGNTIYF
>13|TRBV29-1|TRBJ2-1|-|TRBD1
TGCAGCGCAGGGACAGGGAGGGACGATGAGCAGTTCTTC
CSAGTGRDDEQFF
>13|TRBV19|TRBJ1-2|-|-
TGTGCCAGTAGAACAGACCAGAACTATGGCTACACCTTC
CASRTDQNYGYTF
>13|TRBV18|TRBJ2-1|once|-
TGTGCCAGCTCACGAAACCCTTCAAGCGAGCAGTTCTTC
CASSRNPSSEQFF
>16|TRBV3-1/TRBV3-2|TRBJ2-1|-|TRBD2
TGTGCCAGCAGCCGAGGCACTAGCGGGGGCTACAATGAGCAGTTCTTC
CASSRGTSGGYNEQFF
>15|TRBV29-1|TRBJ1-4|-|TRBD1
TGCAGCGTTACCGGGACAGGGGGCTATTCTGAAAAACTGTTTTTT
CSVTGTGGYSEKLFF
>14|TRBV28|TRBJ1-1|-|TRBD1
TGTGCCAGCAGTACCCGGGACAGGGCTCGTGGGGCTTTCTTT
CASSTRDRARGAFF
>14|TRBV5-1|TRBJ2-7|-|-
TGCGCCAGCAGCTTACCGGGGGCGTTTACGGTGCAGTACTTC
CASSLPGAFTVQYF
>16|TRBV25-1|TRBJ2-2|once|TRBD1
TGTGCCAGCAGTGCTCGGACAGGGGGCAGGACCGGGGAGCTGTTTTTT
CASSARTGGRTGELFF
>11|TRBV6-5|TRBJ2-2|-|-
TGTGCCAGCAGTTACGCCGGGGAGCTGTTTTTT
CASSYAGELFF
>18|TRBV9|TRBJ2-1|-|TRBD2
TGTGCCAGCAGCGAGGGACTAGCCGTGCGACACTCCTACAATGAGCAGTTCTTC
CASSEGLAVRHSYNEQFF
>14|TRBV28|TRBJ2-7|-|-
TGTGCCAGCAGTTTCGGACAACTCCTATACGAGCAGTACTTC
CASSFGQLLYEQYF
>14|TRBV5-4|TRBJ1-1|-|-
TGTGCCAGCAGCCCCCGAAGGGAGAACACTGAAGCTTTCTTT
CASSPRRENTEAFF
>15|TRBV5-1|TRBJ2-7|-|TRBD1
TGCGCCAGCAGCTTGGGAACCGGGACAGGGAGAGAGCAGTACTTC
CASSLGTGTGREQYF
>15|TRBV9|TRBJ1-2|-|-
TGTGCCAGCAGCGTAAGAAGTACAGGGTTCTATGGCTACACCTTC
CASSVRSTGFYGYTF
>15|TRBV3-1/TRBV3-2|TRBJ2-5|-|-
TGTGCCAGCAGCCACGCTAGCGCGGACGAGGAGACCCAGTACTTC
CASSHASADEETQYF
>19|TRBV4-1|TRBJ2-6|-|-
TGCGCCAGCAGCCAAGATTTTGACAGGTGGCCGAGGAGGGCCAACGTCCTGACTTTC
CASSQDFDRWPRRANVLTF